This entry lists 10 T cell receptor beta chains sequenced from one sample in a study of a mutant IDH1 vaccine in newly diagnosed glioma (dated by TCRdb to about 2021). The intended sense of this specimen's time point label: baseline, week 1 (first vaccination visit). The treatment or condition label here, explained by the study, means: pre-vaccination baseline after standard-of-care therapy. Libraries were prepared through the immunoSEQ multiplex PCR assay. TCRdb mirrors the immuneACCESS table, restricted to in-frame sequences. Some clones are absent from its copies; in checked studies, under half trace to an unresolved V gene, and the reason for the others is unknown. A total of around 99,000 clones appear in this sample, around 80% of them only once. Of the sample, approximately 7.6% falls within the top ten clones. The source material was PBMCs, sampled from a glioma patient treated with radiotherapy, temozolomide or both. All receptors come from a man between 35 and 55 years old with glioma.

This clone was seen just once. CDR3 in amino acids: CASSLYATQETQYF. CDR3 in DNA: TGCGCCAGCAGCTTGTATGCGACCCAAGAGACCCAGTACTTC. J is TRBJ2-5 and V is TRBV5-1, with D unresolved. V dropped 1 base and J dropped 1 base, with 8 bases sitting between them. Germline loops: CDR1 SGHRS, CDR2 YFSETQ. This CDR3 is 14 amino acids long.

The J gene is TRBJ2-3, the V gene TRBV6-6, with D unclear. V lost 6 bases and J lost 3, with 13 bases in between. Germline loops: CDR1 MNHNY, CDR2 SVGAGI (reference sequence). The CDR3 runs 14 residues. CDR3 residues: CASSFSDPTDTQYF. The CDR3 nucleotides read TGTGCCAGCAGCTTCAGTGACCCGACAGATACGCAGTATTTT.

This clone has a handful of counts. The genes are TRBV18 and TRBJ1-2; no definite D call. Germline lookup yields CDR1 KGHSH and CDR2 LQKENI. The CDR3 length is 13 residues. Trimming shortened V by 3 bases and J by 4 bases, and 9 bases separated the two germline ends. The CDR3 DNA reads TGTGCCAGCTCACCGGGCAGATCCTATGGCTACACCTTC. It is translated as CASSPGRSYGYTF.

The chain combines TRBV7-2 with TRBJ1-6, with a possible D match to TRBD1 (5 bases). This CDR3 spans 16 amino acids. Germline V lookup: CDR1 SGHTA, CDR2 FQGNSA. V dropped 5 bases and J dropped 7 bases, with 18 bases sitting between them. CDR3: CASSTSGTSTNSPLHF. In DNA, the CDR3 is TGTGCCAGCAGCACCTCCGGGACCTCTACGAATTCACCCCTCCACTTT.

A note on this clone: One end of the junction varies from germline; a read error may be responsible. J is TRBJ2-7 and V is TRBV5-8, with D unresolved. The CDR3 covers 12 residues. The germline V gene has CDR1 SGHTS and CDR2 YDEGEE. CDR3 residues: CASSLERLRWHF. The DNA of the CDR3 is TGTGCCAGCAGCTTGGAACGACTCCGGTGGCACTTC.

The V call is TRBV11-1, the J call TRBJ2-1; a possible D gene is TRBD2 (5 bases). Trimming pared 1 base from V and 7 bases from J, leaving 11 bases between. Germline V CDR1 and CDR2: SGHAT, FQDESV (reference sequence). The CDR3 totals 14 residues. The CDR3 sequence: CASSLGGNRNEQFF. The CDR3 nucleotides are TGTGCCAGCAGCTTAGGAGGGAATAGAAATGAGCAGTTCTTC. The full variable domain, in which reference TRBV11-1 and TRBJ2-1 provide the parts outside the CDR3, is EAEVAQSPRYKITEKSQAVAFWCDPISGHATLYWYRQILGQGPELLVQFQDESVVDDSQLPKDRFSAERLKGVDSTLKIQPAELGDSAMYLCASSLGGNRNEQFFGPGTRLTVL.

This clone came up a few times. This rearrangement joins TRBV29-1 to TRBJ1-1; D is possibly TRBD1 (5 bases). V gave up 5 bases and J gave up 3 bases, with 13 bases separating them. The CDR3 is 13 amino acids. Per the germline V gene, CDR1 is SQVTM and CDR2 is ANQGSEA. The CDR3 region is CSVLEGTYTEAFF. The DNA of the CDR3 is TGCAGCGTTTTAGAGGGGACCTACACTGAAGCTTTCTTT. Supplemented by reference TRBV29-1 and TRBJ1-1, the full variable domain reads SAVISQKPSRDICQRGTSLTIQCQVDSQVTMMFWYRQQPGQSLTLIATANQGSEATYESGFVIDKFPISRPNLTFSTLTVSNMSPEDSSIYLCSVLEGTYTEAFFGQGTRLTVV.

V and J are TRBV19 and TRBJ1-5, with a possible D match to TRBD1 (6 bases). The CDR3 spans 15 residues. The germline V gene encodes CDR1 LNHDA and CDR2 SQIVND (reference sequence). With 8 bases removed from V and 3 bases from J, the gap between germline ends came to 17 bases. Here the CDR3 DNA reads TGTGCCAGTCGAATAACAGGGCAGGACAATCAGCCCCAGCATTTT. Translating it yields CASRITGQDNQPQHF.

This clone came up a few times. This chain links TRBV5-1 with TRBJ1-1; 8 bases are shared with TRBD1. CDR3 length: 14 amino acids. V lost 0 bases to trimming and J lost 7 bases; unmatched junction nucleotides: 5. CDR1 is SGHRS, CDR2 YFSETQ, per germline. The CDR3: CASSLERQGNEAFF. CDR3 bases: TGCGCCAGCAGCTTGGAACGACAGGGGAATGAAGCTTTCTTT.

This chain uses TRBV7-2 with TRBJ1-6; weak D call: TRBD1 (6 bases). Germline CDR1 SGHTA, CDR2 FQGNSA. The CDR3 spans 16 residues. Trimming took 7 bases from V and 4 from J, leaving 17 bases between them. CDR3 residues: CASTLNTGLYNSPLHF. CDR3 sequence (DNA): TGTGCCAGCACCCTGAATACAGGGCTATATAATTCACCCCTCCACTTT.